The present T cell receptor (beta chain) was sequenced within a study of blood T cell repertoires in COVID-19. Study-wide context: Whether acute or convalescent, the COVID-19 samples came from the United States, Italy and Spain. Nucleic acid was either cDNA or gDNA, and it came from T cells, B-cell-depleted T cells, or PBMCs.

Repertoires were generated with immunoSEQ multiplex PCR, while TCRdb's copy carries only in-frame clones and drops some. The sample has 200,000 to 300,000 clones; about 85% are singletons. The germline V gene encodes CDR1 LGHDT and CDR2 YNNKEL (reference sequence). The length of the CDR3 is 15 residues. Trimming removed 2 bases at V and 4 bases at J, with 14 bases between. The chain couples TRBV3-1 (or the pseudogene TRBV3-2) to TRBJ1-2, with D unclear. Sequencing used peripheral blood. This receptor was identified in a man between 18 and 29 years old with active or convalescent COVID-19. The CDR3 nucleotides are TGTGCCAGCAGCCAAAAAGGCGGCCAGCTCTATGGCTACACCTTC. This encodes CASSQKGGQLYGYTF.